This T cell receptor (beta chain) was captured by sequencing in a study of immune heterogeneity within non-small cell lung tumors. The CDR3 is 14 amino acids. Per the germline V gene, CDR1 is SGHKS and CDR2 is YYEKEE (reference sequence). CDR3 of TCR beta was amplified by multiplex PCR that used 32 V and 13 J primers. TCRdb passed the multiplex PCR reads through MiXCR, listing each CDR3 protein once. The sample carries about 10,000 distinct CDR3 sequences, under 20% recorded once. Template input was genomic DNA from bulk tumor (about 600 ng per sample). Surgical sampling yielded several biopsies per primary tumor (spaced far apart). Patients underwent curative surgery for untreated, newly diagnosed non-small cell lung cancer. The sample holds a few counts of this clonotype. Possible read error: a much larger clone is one base away.

The TCR was taken from a man aged 35 to 55 with non-small cell lung cancer. The material sequenced was lung tumor tissue. V and J are TRBV5-5 and TRBJ2-7; TRBD1 aligns across 7 bases. The DNA for the CDR3 is TGTGCCGGCAGCTTGTGGGGACAGTCCTACGAGCAGTACTTC. Translated, it gives CAGSLWGQSYEQYF.